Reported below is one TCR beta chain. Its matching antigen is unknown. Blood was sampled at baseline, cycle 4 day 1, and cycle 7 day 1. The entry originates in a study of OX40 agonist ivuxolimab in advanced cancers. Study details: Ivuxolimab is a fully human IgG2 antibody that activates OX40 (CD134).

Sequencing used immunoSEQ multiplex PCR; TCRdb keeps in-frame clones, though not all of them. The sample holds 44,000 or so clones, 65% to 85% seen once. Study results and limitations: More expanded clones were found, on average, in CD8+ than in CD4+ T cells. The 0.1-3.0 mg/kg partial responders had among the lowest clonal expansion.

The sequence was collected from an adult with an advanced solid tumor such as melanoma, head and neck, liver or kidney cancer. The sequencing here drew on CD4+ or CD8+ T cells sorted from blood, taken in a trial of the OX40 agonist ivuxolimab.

The CDR3 loop is CASRISGAYNEQFF. The CDR3 DNA is TGTGCCAGCCGGATTTCGGGAGCATACAATGAGCAGTTCTTC. The chain recombines TRBV6-1 with TRBJ2-1; D is possibly TRBD2 (6 bases). Germline CDR1 reads MNHNS; CDR2 reads SASEGT. This CDR3 is 14 amino acids long. Trimming removed 8 bases at V and 4 bases at J, with 15 bases between.